Listed below are T cell receptor beta chains from one sample, sequenced in a study of shared clonotypes between healthy human individuals. Some clones are missing from TCRdb's copy, which holds only in-frame ones; the method was immunoSEQ multiplex PCR. Here the sample spans roughly 700,000 clones, approximately 79% being singletons. The sequenced sample consisted of memory CD4+ T cells sorted from blood. The receptors were sampled from a woman aged 30 to 39 in good health. The CDR3 runs from the conserved cysteine through the conserved F or W. The D gene is left open where the match is weak. Clone size appears in some rows only: once, few, many, or a class for an expanded clone.

j_call d_call v_call clone_size cdr3_nt cdr3_aa
TRBJ1-2 TRBD1 TRBV20-1 . TGCAGTGCTCACGACAGGGGCGGCTACACCTTC CSAHDRGGYTF
TRBJ2-1 . TRBV9 . TGTGCCAGCAGCGTAGTGGCGGAGGTTTACAATGAGCAGTTCTTC CASSVVAEVYNEQFF
TRBJ1-5 . TRBV25-1 . TGTGCCAGCAGTGAATATACAGCTAATCAGCCCCAGCATTTT CASSEYTANQPQHF
TRBJ1-1 TRBD1 TRBV7-9 . TGTGCCAGCAGCGGAACCGGGACAGGGGAGACTGAAGCTTTCTTT CASSGTGTGETEAFF
TRBJ2-2 TRBD2 TRBV28 . TGTGCCAGCAGTACTGCCGGGCTAGCGGAGCGGGGGGAGCTGTTTTTT CASSTAGLAERGELFF
TRBJ1-2 . TRBV2 . TGTGCCAGCAGTGCTAACGGGATTGCTTCGAACTATGGCTACACCTTC CASSANGIASNYGYTF
TRBJ2-7 . TRBV7-9 . TGTGCCAGCAGCTCAGGTTCGGCTGGGGCGGGACTTTCCTACGAGCAGTACTTC CASSSGSAGAGLSYEQYF
TRBJ2-1 TRBD2 TRBV27 many TGTGCCAGCAGCCGAGGACTAGCGGGTAGCAATGAGCAGTTCTTC CASSRGLAGSNEQFF
TRBJ2-1 TRBD2 TRBV5-4 . TGTGCCAGCAGCTTGCCAGCGGGAGGGTACAATGAGCAGTTCTTC CASSLPAGGYNEQFF
TRBJ1-2 . TRBV28 . TGTGCCAGCAGCTCGACAGTTAACTATGGCTACACCTTC CASSSTVNYGYTF
TRBJ2-7 . TRBV7-2 few TGTGCCAGCAGCTCCCCGGGGGGCGGGAGTCGGTACGAGCAGTACTTC CASSSPGGGSRYEQYF
TRBJ1-5 . TRBV7-9 . TGTGCCAGCAGCTTTTCGGATCAGCCCCAGCATTTT CASSFSDQPQHF
TRBJ1-6 . TRBV30 . TGTGCCTGGGGTCGCACGACAGGTGCGAGTTCACCCCTCCACTTT CAWGRTTGASSPLHF
TRBJ1-5 TRBD1 TRBV2 . TGTGCCAGCAGTCCGGACAGGGGCAATCAGCCCCAGCATTTT CASSPDRGNQPQHF
TRBJ2-3 . TRBV2 . TGTGCCAGCAAGCTGAAGGGGTGGGATACGCAGTATTTT CASKLKGWDTQYF
TRBJ1-4 . TRBV28 once TGTGCCAGCAGCCGAGCTCAGTCTCCTAATGAAAAACTGTTTTTT CASSRAQSPNEKLFF
TRBJ2-5 TRBD1 TRBV12-5 once TGTGCTAGTGGTTTGTACCTCCGGGACAGGGGGAGAGAGACCCAGTACTTC CASGLYLRDRGRETQYF
TRBJ2-1 . TRBV7-2 . TGTGCCAGCAGCTTCAGACAACGTTACAATGAGCAGTTCTTC CASSFRQRYNEQFF
TRBJ2-5 . TRBV4-1 . TGCGCCAGCAGCCAAGGTCAGGCAGGGTACCAAGAGACCCAGTACTTC CASSQGQAGYQETQYF
TRBJ1-5 TRBD1 TRBV18 many TGTGCCAGCTCGCCCAGGGGGAGTATACAGCCCCAGCATTTT CASSPRGSIQPQHF
TRBJ2-7 TRBD2 TRBV18 . TGTGCCACCAAGCCGTCCAGCGGGAGTTCCTACGAGCAGTACTTC CATKPSSGSSYEQYF
TRBJ2-7 . TRBV2 . TGTGCCAGCAGTGAAGGTGGTATCCGTGGATGGGAGCAGTACTTC CASSEGGIRGWEQYF
TRBJ1-2 . TRBV5-1 . TGCGCCAGCAGCTTAGGGGCAGACTATGGCTACACCTTC CASSLGADYGYTF
TRBJ1-1 . TRBV7-8 . TGTGCCAGCAGCTTCGGACAGATGAACACTGAAGCTTTCTTT CASSFGQMNTEAFF
TRBJ2-7 . TRBV6-5 . TGTGCCAGCAGTTACCTCGGCAGGGGCTACGAGCAGTACTTC CASSYLGRGYEQYF
TRBJ2-2 . TRBV11-1 . TGTGCCAGCAGCCCCGGGTCAGGGGCCACCGGGGAGCTGTTTTTT CASSPGSGATGELFF
TRBJ2-2 TRBD2 TRBV10-3 once TGTGCCATCAGGCGGGAGGAGTCCGGGGAGCTGTTTTTT CAIRREESGELFF